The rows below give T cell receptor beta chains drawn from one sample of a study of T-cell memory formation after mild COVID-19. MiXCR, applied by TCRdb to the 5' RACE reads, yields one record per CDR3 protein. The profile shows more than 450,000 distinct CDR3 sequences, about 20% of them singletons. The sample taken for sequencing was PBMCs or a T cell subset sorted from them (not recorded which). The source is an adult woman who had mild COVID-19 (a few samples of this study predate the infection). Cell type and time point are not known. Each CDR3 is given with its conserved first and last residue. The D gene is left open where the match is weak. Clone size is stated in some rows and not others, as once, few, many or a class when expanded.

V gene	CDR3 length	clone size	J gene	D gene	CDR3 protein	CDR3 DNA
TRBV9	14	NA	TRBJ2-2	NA	CASSVVANTGELFF	TGTGCCAGCAGCGTTGTGGCGAACACCGGGGAGCTGTTTTTT
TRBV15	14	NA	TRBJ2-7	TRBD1	CATNTGTRQGEQYF	TGTGCCACCAACACAGGGACACGACAGGGCGAGCAGTACTTC
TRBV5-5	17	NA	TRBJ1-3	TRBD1	CASSERDLGQGGNTIYF	TGTGCCAGCAGCGAACGGGACCTGGGACAGGGAGGAAACACCATATATTTT
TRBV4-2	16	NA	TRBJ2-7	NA	CASSQVTKDSSYEQYF	TGTGCCAGCAGCCAAGTAACAAAGGACAGTTCGTACGAGCAGTACTTC
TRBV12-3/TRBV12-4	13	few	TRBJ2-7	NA	CASSLRDTGEQYF	TGTGCCAGCAGTTTAAGGGACACGGGCGAGCAGTACTTC
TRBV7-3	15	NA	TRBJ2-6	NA	CASSLRKSGANVLTF	TGTGCCAGCAGCCTAAGGAAATCTGGGGCCAACGTCCTGACTTTC
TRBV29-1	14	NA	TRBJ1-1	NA	CSVARVLVSTEAFF	TGCAGCGTTGCTAGGGTCCTCGTGAGCACTGAAGCTTTCTTT
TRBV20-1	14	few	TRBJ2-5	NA	CSARPGHLQETQYF	TGCAGTGCTAGACCGGGACACCTCCAAGAGACCCAGTACTTC
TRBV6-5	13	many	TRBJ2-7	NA	CASNTAGRSEQYF	TGTGCCAGCAATACGGCGGGGAGGAGCGAGCAGTACTTC
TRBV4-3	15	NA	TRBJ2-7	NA	CASSQETGLPHEQYF	TGCGCCAGCAGCCAAGAGACCGGCTTACCCCACGAGCAGTACTTC
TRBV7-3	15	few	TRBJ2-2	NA	CASSPFATNTGELFF	TGTGCCAGCAGCCCCTTTGCTACGAACACCGGGGAGCTGTTTTTT
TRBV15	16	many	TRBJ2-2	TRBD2	CATKLAGDANTGELFF	TGTGCCACCAAGCTAGCGGGCGACGCGAACACCGGGGAGCTGTTTTTT
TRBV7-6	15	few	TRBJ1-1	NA	CASSLEPGPNTEAFF	TGTGCCAGCAGCTTAGAGCCAGGGCCTAACACTGAAGCTTTCTTT
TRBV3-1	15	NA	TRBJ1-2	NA	CASSQEGEANYGYTF	TGTGCCAGCAGCCAAGAGGGGGAGGCTAACTATGGCTACACCTTC
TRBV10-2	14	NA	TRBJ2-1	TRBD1	CASSEPTDRDRRFF	TGCGCCAGCAGTGAGCCCACCGACCGGGACAGGCGGTTCTTC
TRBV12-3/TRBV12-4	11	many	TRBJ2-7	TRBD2	CASSSGTRGLF	TGTGCCAGCAGTTCCGGGACTAGGGGACTCTTC
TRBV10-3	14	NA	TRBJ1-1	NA	CAISESIGGTEAFF	TGTGCCATCAGTGAGTCGATCGGGGGTACTGAAGCTTTCTTT
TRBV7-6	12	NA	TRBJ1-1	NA	CASGPTKTEAFF	TGTGCCAGCGGCCCTACGAAAACTGAAGCTTTCTTT
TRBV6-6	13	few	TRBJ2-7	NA	CASSPPGLMEQYF	TGTGCCAGCAGTCCCCCCGGACTCATGGAGCAGTACTTC
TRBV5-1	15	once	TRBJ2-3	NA	CASSLIGKVTDTQYF	TGCGCCAGCAGCTTGATTGGGAAGGTCACAGATACGCAGTATTTT
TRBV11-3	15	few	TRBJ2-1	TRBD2	CASWGGGLGNNEQFF	TGTGCCAGCTGGGGGGGAGGACTAGGAAACAATGAGCAGTTCTTC
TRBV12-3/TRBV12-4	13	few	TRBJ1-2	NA	CASSFEGRRGYTF	TGTGCCAGCAGTTTTGAGGGGCGTCGGGGCTACACCTTC
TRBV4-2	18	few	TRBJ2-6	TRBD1	CASSQSGTGDPGANVLTF	TGTGCCAGCAGCCAATCCGGGACAGGGGACCCTGGGGCCAACGTCCTGACTTTC
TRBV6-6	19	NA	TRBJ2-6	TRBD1	CASSYLWGQGTSGANVLTF	TGTGCCAGCAGTTACCTCTGGGGACAGGGGACCTCTGGGGCCAACGTCCTGACTTTC
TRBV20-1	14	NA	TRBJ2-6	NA	CSAPRTPGANVLTF	TGCAGTGCGCCGCGGACCCCTGGGGCCAACGTCCTGACTTTC
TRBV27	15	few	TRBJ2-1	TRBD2	CASIRTSGLYNEQFF	TGTGCCAGCATCCGGACTAGCGGGTTATACAATGAGCAGTTCTTC
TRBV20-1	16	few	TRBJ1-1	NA	CSARDFGGIMNTEAFF	TGCAGTGCTAGAGATTTTGGGGGCATCATGAACACTGAAGCTTTCTTT
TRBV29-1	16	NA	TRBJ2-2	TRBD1	CSVRGTGRNDAGELFF	TGCAGCGTTCGTGGGACAGGGAGAAACGACGCCGGGGAGCTGTTTTTT
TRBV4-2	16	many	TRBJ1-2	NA	CASSQDLPGVIYGYTF	TGTGCCAGCAGCCAAGATCTTCCAGGGGTGATCTATGGCTACACCTTC
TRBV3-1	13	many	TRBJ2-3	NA	CASSRWAQDTQYF	TGTGCCAGCAGCCGGTGGGCCCAAGATACGCAGTATTTT
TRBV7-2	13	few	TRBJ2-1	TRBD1	CASSIQGGDEQFF	TGTGCCAGCAGCATACAGGGGGGAGATGAGCAGTTCTTC
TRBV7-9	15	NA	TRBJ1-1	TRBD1	CASSLVTGGHTEAFF	TGTGCCAGCAGCTTAGTAACAGGGGGCCACACTGAAGCTTTCTTT
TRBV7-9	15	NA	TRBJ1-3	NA	CASSLTEPFGNTIYF	TGTGCCAGCAGCCTGACAGAACCCTTTGGAAACACCATATATTTT
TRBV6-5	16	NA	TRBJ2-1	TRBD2	CASSTLSGRAWNEQFF	TGTGCCAGCAGTACCCTAAGCGGGAGGGCCTGGAATGAGCAGTTCTTC
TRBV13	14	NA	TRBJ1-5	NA	CASSLGHVNQPQHF	TGTGCCAGCAGCTTAGGACACGTCAATCAGCCCCAGCATTTT
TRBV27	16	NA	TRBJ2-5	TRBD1	CASSYDGTGGWETQYF	TGTGCCAGCAGTTACGACGGGACAGGGGGTTGGGAGACCCAGTACTTC
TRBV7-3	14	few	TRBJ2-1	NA	CASRVAGGQNEQFF	TGTGCCAGCAGGGTAGCAGGGGGGCAGAATGAGCAGTTCTTC
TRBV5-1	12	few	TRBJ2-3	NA	CASSYLTDTQYF	TGCGCCAGCAGCTACCTCACAGATACGCAGTATTTT
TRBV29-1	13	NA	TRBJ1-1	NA	CSVRGGAGESPFF	TGCAGCGTTCGCGGAGGGGCCGGGGAGTCTCCTTTCTTT
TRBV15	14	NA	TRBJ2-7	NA	CATSREVSGDEQYF	TGTGCCACCAGCAGAGAGGTTTCCGGGGACGAGCAGTACTTC
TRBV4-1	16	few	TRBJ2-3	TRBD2	CASSPTIAGSTDTQYF	TGCGCCAGCAGCCCTACTATAGCGGGGAGCACAGATACGCAGTATTTT
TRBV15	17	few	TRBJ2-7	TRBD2	CATSRDWASGRSYEQYF	TGTGCCACCAGCAGAGATTGGGCTAGCGGCCGCTCCTACGAGCAGTACTTC
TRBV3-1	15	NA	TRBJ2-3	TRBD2	CASSQYGRAGDTQYF	TGTGCCAGCAGCCAGTACGGGAGGGCCGGAGATACGCAGTATTTT
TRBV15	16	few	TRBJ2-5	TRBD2	CATSDPGTSGEETQYF	TGTGCCACCAGCGACCCCGGGACTAGCGGCGAAGAGACCCAGTACTTC
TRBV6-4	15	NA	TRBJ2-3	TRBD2	CASSDSTSGGDTQYF	TGTGCCAGCAGTGACTCGACTAGCGGGGGGGATACGCAGTATTTT
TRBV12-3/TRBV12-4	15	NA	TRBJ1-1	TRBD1	CASRDRGRLGTEAFF	TGTGCCAGCAGAGACAGGGGGCGCTTAGGGACTGAAGCTTTCTTT
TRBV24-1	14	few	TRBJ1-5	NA	CATSDYQSNQPQHF	TGTGCCACCAGTGACTACCAATCCAATCAGCCCCAGCATTTT
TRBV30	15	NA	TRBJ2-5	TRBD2	CAWTRTSGSRETQYF	TGTGCCTGGACCAGGACTAGCGGGAGTCGAGAGACCCAGTACTTC
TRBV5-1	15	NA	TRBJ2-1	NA	CDSSPRDSRINEQFF	TGCGACAGCAGTCCCCGGGACTCACGTATCAATGAGCAGTTCTTC
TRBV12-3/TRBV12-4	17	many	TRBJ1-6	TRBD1	CASGSLFGDSHNSPLHF	TGTGCCAGTGGTTCTTTGTTCGGGGACAGCCATAATTCACCCCTCCACTTT
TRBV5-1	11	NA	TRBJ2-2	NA	CASFSTGELFF	TGCGCCAGCTTCTCCACCGGGGAGCTGTTTTTT
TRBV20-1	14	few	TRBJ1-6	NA	CSAYGGSYNSPLHF	TGCAGTGCGTACGGTGGTTCCTATAATTCACCCCTCCACTTT
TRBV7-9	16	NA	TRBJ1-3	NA	CASSSDRWTSGNTIYF	TGTGCCAGCAGCTCCGACCGTTGGACTTCTGGAAACACCATATATTTT
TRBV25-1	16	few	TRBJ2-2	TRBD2	CASSEPGLAGTGELFF	TGTGCCAGCAGTGAGCCGGGACTAGCCGGAACCGGGGAGCTGTTTTTT
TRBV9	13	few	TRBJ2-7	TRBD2	CASSVIAGYEQYF	TGTGCCAGCAGCGTAATAGCGGGCTACGAGCAGTACTTC
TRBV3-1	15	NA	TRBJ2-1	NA	CASSQGLGGYNEQFF	TGTGCCAGCAGCCAAGGTTTAGGGGGGTACAATGAGCAGTTCTTC
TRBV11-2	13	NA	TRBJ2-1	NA	CASSLSLGDEQFF	TGTGCCAGCAGCCTTAGTCTTGGGGATGAGCAGTTCTTC
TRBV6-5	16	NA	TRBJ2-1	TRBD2	CASSLGGGTYLREQFF	TGTGCCAGCAGCCTCGGGGGGGGGACTTACCTTCGTGAGCAGTTCTTC
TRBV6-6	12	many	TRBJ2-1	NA	CASSPGRYEQFF	TGTGCCAGCAGTCCCGGACGCTATGAGCAGTTCTTC
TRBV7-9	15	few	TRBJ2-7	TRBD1	CASTPRQGQGHEQYF	TGTGCCAGCACCCCCCGCCAGGGACAGGGCCACGAGCAGTACTTC